This T cell receptor beta chain was captured by sequencing in a study of T cells in Graves' hyperthyroidism and ophthalmopathy. General study points: The model made its ophthalmopathy prediction, and onset followed a median approximately six months later.

The source material, RNA transcripts, was used to amplify TCR beta CDR3 regions. First-round RT-PCR targeting the TCR CDR3 was performed with the HTBI primer set. In TCRdb, the multiplex PCR reads were re-called with MiXCR into one record per CDR3 protein. The data contain 550,000 to 700,000 distinct CDR3 sequences, about half of them singletons. The CDR3 consists of 14 residues. Trimming left V 6 bases short and J 7 bases short, with 16 bases between. This clonotype was observed many times. The target antigen is unknown. The sequencing sample was made of peripheral blood or thyroid tissue (not recorded which). The sequence was collected from an adult woman with Graves' disease, either hyperthyroidism or ophthalmopathy (not recorded which). The V gene is TRBV12-3 or TRBV12-4, the J gene TRBJ1-5; D perhaps matches TRBD1 (6 bases). The CDR3 coding sequence is TGTGCCAGCAGCCAGACCGGGGGCGGACAGCCCCAGCATTTT. The encoded protein is CASSQTGGGQPQHF.